The rows below give T cell receptor beta chains drawn from one sample of a study of shared clonotypes between healthy human individuals. TCRdb's copy holds only in-frame clones and misses some; the assay was immunoSEQ multiplex PCR. The data hold over a million clones, with roughly 97% observed a single time. Sequenced: naive CD4+ T cells sorted from blood. Receptor source: a man under 40 in good health. CDR3s leave out the opening cysteine and the closing phenylalanine or tryptophan.

TRBJ2-3 | TRBV6-6 | 9 | ASSYGDTQY
TRBJ2-2 | TRBV6-5 | 11 | ASRDKNTGELF
TRBJ2-3 | TRBV7-9 | 12 | ASSRTGLTDTQY
TRBJ1-5 | TRBV7-9 | 13 | ASSWGTGGTQPQH
TRBJ2-1 | TRBV2 | 13 | ASSGVRGPGQSEF
TRBJ2-7 | TRBV4-3 | 12 | ASSQVGGDYEQY
TRBJ1-5 | TRBV18 | 12 | ASSPGFSNQPQH
TRBJ2-2 | TRBV27 | 17 | ASSFAGVGLFLHTGELF
TRBJ1-1 | TRBV7-9 | 12 | ASGLGQGSTEAF
TRBJ1-4 | TRBV18 | 12 | ASSRAIDEEKLF